The 27 T cell receptor beta chains below were found in one sample sequenced in a study of cytomegalovirus exposure and HLA in healthy donors (dated by TCRdb to 2016 to 2017). Library preparation was by the immunoSEQ multiplex PCR assay. A mixture of 60 forward primers for TCR Vbeta segments and 13 reverse primers for TCR Jbeta segments was used in the multiplex PCR. TCRdb retrieved this table from immuneACCESS and kept in-frame rearrangements only. Not all clones are present; in checked studies, unresolved V genes account for under half, and no reason is known for the remainder. Present in this sample are some 71,000 clones, approximately 81% of which were seen just once. The top ten clones comprise about a fifth of the sample. The source material was PBMCs. The receptors were sampled from a woman between 25 and 40 years old in good health and CMV-seropositive.

The chain recombines TRBV5-8 with TRBJ1-1, with TRBD1 matching 7 bases. The CDR3 length is 13 residues. J was trimmed by 4 bases and V by 5 bases; bases with no gene match: 5. Germline lookup yields CDR1 SGHTS and CDR2 YDEGEE. The CDR3 loop is CASRERDSTEAFF. In DNA form, the CDR3 reads TGTGCCAGCAGGGAACGGGACAGCACTGAAGCTTTCTTT.

The rearrangement uses TRBV6-5 and TRBJ2-5; D perhaps matches TRBD1 (6 bases). Trimming cost V 3 bases and J 5 bases, with 13 bases left between them. CDR1 and CDR2 from the germline V gene are MNHEY and SVGAGI. The CDR3 has 14 amino acids. For the CDR3, the DNA is TGTGCCAGCAGTTATTCAGGGGCTGGGGAGACCCAGTACTTC. It codes for CASSYSGAGETQYF.

V and J are TRBV5-6 and TRBJ1-1; no firm D call. Germline loops: CDR1 SGHDT, CDR2 YYEEEE. CDR3 size: 15 residues. V lost 0 bases and J 2 bases, leaving 11 bases between the germline ends. The CDR3 coding sequence is TGTGCCAGCAGCTTGGTAATTCTCCGTAACACTGAAGCTTTCTTT. It translates to CASSLVILRNTEAFF.

This rearrangement joins TRBV15 to TRBJ2-7; possible D gene TRBD1, 5 bases. CDR1 is LNHNV, CDR2 YYDKDF, per germline (reference sequence). The CDR3 runs 14 residues. Trimming pared 4 bases from V and 3 bases from J, leaving 13 bases between. The CDR3 sequence: CATSKPGAVYEQYF. The CDR3 DNA reads TGTGCCACCAGCAAGCCTGGGGCCGTCTACGAGCAGTACTTC.

The genes are TRBV14 and TRBJ1-2; 9 bases are a match to TRBD1. This CDR3 contains 13 residues. With V trimmed by 4 bases and J by 6 bases, 3 bases remained unmatched. Germline-derived CDR1 and CDR2 are SGHDN and FVKESK. CDR3 DNA: TGTGCCAGCAGCCGCTGGACAGGGGATGGCTACACCTTC. Amino acid sequence: CASSRWTGDGYTF.

The rearrangement joins TRBV5-1 to TRBJ2-2; 9 bases map to TRBD1. Looked up from germline, CDR1 is SGHRS and CDR2 is YFSETQ. The length of the CDR3 is 16 residues. V shed 0 bases, J shed 0 bases, and the junction held 0 bases outside the gene matches. CDR3 residues: CASSLGDRANTGELFF. CDR3 bases: TGCGCCAGCAGCTTGGGGGACAGGGCGAACACCGGGGAGCTGTTTTTT.

In regard to this clone: One base separates it from a far larger clone, so it is likely a read error. The chain recombines TRBV28 with TRBJ1-1; unclear D gene. CDR1 and CDR2 (germline): MDHEN, SYDVKM. The CDR3 has 14 residues. CDR3 protein: CASSLPQVPTEALF. In DNA form, the CDR3 reads TGTGCCAGCAGTCTTCCTCAGGTGCCCACTGAAGCTTTATTT.

The chain carries TRBV5-1 and TRBJ2-1; D not certain. The CDR3 covers 16 residues. Germline V gene data show CDR1 as SGHRS and CDR2 as YFSETQ. Trimming took off 0 bases at V and 0 bases at J, with 10 bases between the two ends. CDR3 sequence reads: CASSLALGSSYNEQFF. In nucleotides, the CDR3 is TGCGCCAGCAGCTTGGCCCTCGGTAGCTCCTACAATGAGCAGTTCTTC.

Here the CDR3 reads CASSFALGPGETQYF. The CDR3 DNA reads as TGTGCCAGCAGCTTTGCACTAGGTCCGGGGGAGACCCAGTACTTC. J is TRBJ2-5 and V is TRBV5-4; tentatively, D is TRBD2 (5 bases). Germline V gives CDR1 SGHNT, CDR2 YYREEE (reference sequence). V dropped 2 bases and J dropped 5 bases, with 16 bases sitting between them. This CDR3 has 15 residues.

V is TRBV5-1 and J is TRBJ1-1; TRBD1 aligns across 7 bases. Germline V gene data show CDR1 as SGHRS and CDR2 as YFSETQ. V shed 4 bases, J shed 4 bases, and the junction held 7 bases outside the gene matches. There are 14 residues in the CDR3. Here the CDR3 DNA reads TGCGCCAGCAGCCAGGGGGTTTCGGGCACTGAAGCTTTCTTT. As protein: CASSQGVSGTEAFF. The entire variable domain, with the rest obtained from reference TRBV5-1 and TRBJ1-1, is as follows: KAGVTQTPRYLIKTRGQQVTLSCSPISGHRSVSWYQQTPGQGLQFLFEYFSETQRNKGNFPGRFSGRQFSNSRSEMNVSTLELGDSALYLCASSQGVSGTEAFFGQGTRLTVV.

A word on this clone: The sample carries other DNA sequences with the same CDR3. This chain joins TRBV5-4 and TRBJ2-7; TRBD1 aligns across 7 bases. This CDR3 has 14 amino acids. Trimming cost V 4 bases and J 3 bases; bases outside gene matches: 7. Germline V gives CDR1 SGHNT, CDR2 YYREEE (reference sequence). For the CDR3, the DNA is TGTGCCAGCAGCACTGAGACAGGGAGCTACGAGCAGTACTTC. Translating it yields CASSTETGSYEQYF.

This clone was recorded only once. The chain carries TRBV30 and TRBJ2-5; 7 bases align to TRBD1. V shed 3 bases and J 4 bases; nucleotides not matched to a gene: 11. This CDR3 has 15 residues. Per the germline V gene, CDR1 is GTSNPN and CDR2 is SVGIG (reference sequence). The CDR3 region has the DNA TGTGCCTGGAGCCGGACAGGCCAGTTGGGAGAGACCCAGTACTTC. Translating it yields CAWSRTGQLGETQYF.

This chain joins TRBV10-3 and TRBJ2-7, with D possibly matching TRBD2 (6 bases). Germline CDR1 ENHRY, CDR2 SYGVKD. The ends were cut back, 4 bases at V and 5 bases at J, with 15 bases in the middle. The CDR3 has 14 amino acids. This CDR3 reads CAISAGTARDEQYF. CDR3 DNA sequence: TGTGCCATCAGTGCTGGGACTGCCCGCGACGAGCAGTACTTC.

This clone was detected a few times. This sequence joins TRBV2 and TRBJ1-1; 7 nucleotides align to TRBD1. Per germline, CDR1 SNHLY and CDR2 FYNNEI. The junction had 6 bases not matched to a gene; V was cut back by 6 bases and J by 5 bases. The length of the CDR3 is 13 residues. This chain's CDR3 is CASSLGGGTEAFF. Here the CDR3 DNA reads TGTGCCAGCAGCTTAGGGGGCGGGACTGAAGCTTTCTTT. The entire variable domain, with the rest obtained from reference TRBV2 and TRBJ1-1, is as follows: EPEVTQTPSHQVTQMGQEVILRCVPISNHLYFYWYRQILGQKVEFLVSFYNNEISEKSEIFDDQFSVERPDGSNFTLKIRSTKLEDSAMYFCASSLGGGTEAFFGQGTRLTVV.

The chain links TRBV4-2 to TRBJ1-1; no clear D. CDR1 and CDR2 (germline): LGHNA, YNFKEQ. The ends were cut back, 0 bases at V and 10 bases at J, with 9 bases in the middle. The CDR3 totals 12 residues. CDR3: CASSQESAGAFF. CDR3 sequence (DNA): TGTGCCAGCAGCCAAGAATCCGCCGGAGCTTTCTTT.

The count of this clone is one. This chain connects TRBV6-1 to TRBJ1-5; no reliable D call. Trimming left V 5 bases short and J 2 bases short, with 13 bases between. The germline CDR1 and CDR2 sequences are MNHNS and SASEGT. The CDR3 is 15 amino acids. The CDR3 spells CASSFTWSGNQPQHF. CDR3 DNA sequence: TGTGCCAGCAGTTTTACGTGGTCAGGCAATCAGCCCCAGCATTTT.

This clone was observed a handful of times. The J gene is TRBJ1-5, the V gene TRBV29-1, with a possible D match to TRBD1 (5 bases). The germline gives CDR1 SQVTM, CDR2 ANQGSEA. This CDR3 spans 13 amino acids. V lost 0 bases and J lost 8, with 11 bases in between. The CDR3 nucleotides read TGCAGCGTTGAAGATTCCGGGGGGGAGCCCCAGCATTTT. This sequence encodes CSVEDSGGEPQHF.

The chain couples TRBV18 to TRBJ2-7; the match to TRBD2 covers 10 bases. Germline loops: CDR1 KGHSH, CDR2 LQKENI. V was pared by 0 bases and J by 3 bases, with 2 bases of the junction left unmatched. The CDR3 covers 15 residues. The CDR3 DNA sequence: TGTGCCAGCTCACCACCCCGGACTAGCGGCTACGAGCAGTACTTC. Protein: CASSPPRTSGYEQYF.

V gene TRBV18 combines with J gene TRBJ1-1, with D tentatively TRBD1 (6 bases). The V gene's germline CDR1 is KGHSH and CDR2 LQKENI. The CDR3 spans 15 residues. V was cut by 0 bases and J by 5 bases, with 13 bases left in between. The CDR3 region has the DNA TGTGCCAGCTCACCACCCGGCAGGGGTGGGACTGAAGCTTTCTTT. This gives the protein CASSPPGRGGTEAFF. Full variable domain (outside the CDR3, taken from reference TRBV18 and TRBJ1-1): NAGVMQNPRHLVRRRGQEARLRCSPMKGHSHVYWYRQLPEEGLKFMVYLQKENIIDESGMPKERFSAEFPKEGPSILRIQQVVRGDSAAYFCASSPPGRGGTEAFFGQGTRLTVV.

The chain carries TRBV11-2 and TRBJ2-2, with D perhaps matching TRBD2 (6 bases). V was clipped by 6 bases and J by 6 bases, with 23 bases between them. The CDR3 is 17 amino acids. Germline-derived CDR1 and CDR2 are SGHAT and FQNNGV. CDR3 loop: CASSFRGSGARAGELFF. As DNA, the CDR3 is TGTGCCAGCAGTTTTAGGGGTAGCGGAGCCAGGGCCGGGGAGCTGTTTTTT.

The chain combines TRBV2 with TRBJ1-2; 10 nucleotides align to TRBD1. There are 15 residues in the CDR3. Germline CDR1 SNHLY, CDR2 FYNNEI. V dropped 5 bases and J dropped 9; count of bases not matched to a gene: 12. The CDR3 loop is CASSQLTGGAERYTF. The CDR3 coding sequence is TGTGCCAGCAGTCAGCTGACAGGGGGCGCGGAACGCTACACCTTC.

The rearrangement links TRBV5-4 to TRBJ2-1, with a tentative D call TRBD1 (6 bases). The CDR3 totals 10 residues. V was clipped by 6 bases and J by 8 bases, with 6 bases between them. Looked up from germline, CDR1 is SGHNT and CDR2 is YYREEE (reference sequence). The CDR3 loop reads CASKGDEQFF. Here the CDR3 DNA reads TGTGCCAGCAAGGGGGATGAGCAGTTCTTC. The entire variable domain, with the rest obtained from reference TRBV5-4 and TRBJ2-1, is as follows: ETGVTQSPTHLIKTRGQQVTLRCSSQSGHNTVSWYQQALGQGPQFIFQYYREEENGRGNFPPRFSGLQFPNYSSELNVNALELDDSALYLCASKGDEQFFGPGTRLTVL.

V is TRBV5-4 and J is TRBJ1-2, with no clear D. Germline assignment: CDR1 SGHNT and CDR2 YYREEE (reference sequence). V gave up 0 bases and J gave up 3 bases, with 9 bases separating them. The CDR3 length is 14 residues. The CDR3 sequence: CASSLAQLHYGYTF. Written as DNA, the CDR3 is TGTGCCAGCAGCTTGGCACAGCTACACTATGGCTACACCTTC. Variable domain in full (rest from reference TRBV5-4 and TRBJ1-2): ETGVTQSPTHLIKTRGQQVTLRCSSQSGHNTVSWYQQALGQGPQFIFQYYREEENGRGNFPPRFSGLQFPNYSSELNVNALELDDSALYLCASSLAQLHYGYTFGSGTRLTVV.

V is TRBV9 and J is TRBJ2-7; D possibly corresponds to TRBD1 (6 bases). V was trimmed by 1 base and J by 7 bases, leaving 15 bases between them. CDR1 and CDR2 from the germline V gene are SGDLS and YYNGEE. The CDR3 is 14 amino acids. The CDR3 protein is CASSVTPGVGEQYF. DNA for the CDR3: TGTGCCAGCAGCGTAACCCCAGGGGTAGGGGAGCAGTACTTC.

This chain joins TRBV25-1 and TRBJ1-2; 11 nucleotides line up with TRBD1. The germline gives CDR1 MGHDK, CDR2 SYGVNS. This CDR3 is 15 amino acids long. Trimming removed 3 bases from V and 8 bases from J; junction bases left unmatched: 8. This CDR3 is CASSDPGQGVKGYTF. The CDR3 nucleotides read TGTGCCAGCAGTGACCCGGGACAGGGGGTGAAGGGCTACACCTTC.

V is TRBV29-1 and J is TRBJ1-2; the D gene is possibly TRBD1 (6 bases). The CDR3 has 14 amino acids. V shed 3 bases and J shed 8 bases, with 19 bases lying between them. Germline CDR1 is SQVTM and CDR2 is ANQGSEA. In DNA, the CDR3 is TGCAGCGTTGATACCCTTGGGACAATACGGGGCTACACCTTC. This translates into CSVDTLGTIRGYTF.

This clone was picked up one time. The chain joins TRBV28 to TRBJ1-2; D is possibly TRBD1 (6 bases). Germline CDR1 MDHEN, CDR2 SYDVKM. CDR3 length equals 14 residues. The ends were cut back, 4 bases at V and 4 bases at J, with 13 bases in the middle. In DNA, the CDR3 is TGTGCCAGCAGTTATTCAGGGGACGGCTATGGCTACACCTTC. The encoded protein is CASSYSGDGYGYTF.